Listed here are 18 T cell receptor beta chains from one sample, sequenced in a study of liver allograft versus peripheral blood T cells. Study-wide context: The study compared liver allograft T cell receptor repertoires against peripheral blood repertoires of liver transplant recipients.

TCRdb redid the calling of the reads with MiXCR, one entry per CDR3 protein. The sample lists roughly 8,300 distinct CDR3 sequences, approximately 15% seen once, with around 3.2% in the top ten. The receptors were sampled from a human patient who had a liver transplant. The graft donor may have given rise to some T cells.

Only one count was recorded for this clonotype. V is TRBV2 and J is TRBJ2-3, with unresolved D. Trimming stripped 7 bases from V and 3 bases from J, with 8 bases between. This CDR3 contains 12 residues. From germline, CDR1 is SNHLY and CDR2 FYNNEI. The CDR3 protein is CASIGLTDTQYF. DNA for the CDR3: TGTGCCAGCATCGGCTTGACAGATACGCAGTATTTT. The full variable domain, its missing parts supplied by reference TRBV2 and TRBJ2-3, is EPEVTQTPSHQVTQMGQEVILRCVPISNHLYFYWYRQILGQKVEFLVSFYNNEISEKSEIFDDQFSVERPDGSNFTLKIRSTKLEDSAMYFCASIGLTDTQYFGPGTRLTVL.

This clonotype was seen a few times. The genes are TRBV7-9 and TRBJ1-1; D is possibly TRBD1 (6 bases). V was trimmed by 1 base and J by 4 bases, leaving 16 bases between them. The CDR3 length is 16 residues. Germline V gives CDR1 SEHNR, CDR2 FQNEAQ (reference sequence). CDR3 DNA sequence: TGTGCCAGCAGCTTAGGTACCCAGGGGCGAATCACTGAAGCTTTCTTT. Its translation: CASSLGTQGRITEAFF. The variable domain in full, with the rest retrieved from reference TRBV7-9 and TRBJ1-1, is DTGVSQNPRHKITKRGQNVTFRCDPISEHNRLYWYRQTLGQGPEFLTYFQNEAQLEKSRLLSDRFSAERPKGSFSTLEIQRTEQGDSAMYLCASSLGTQGRITEAFFGQGTRLTVV.

This sequence joins TRBV2 and TRBJ2-7, with a weak D call TRBD2 (5 bases). The germline gives CDR1 SNHLY, CDR2 FYNNEI. The CDR3 contains 13 residues. V dropped 6 bases and J dropped 6 bases, with 15 bases sitting between them. The CDR3, as DNA: TGTGCCAGCAGGTCCCTTCGGGGAAGCGAGCAGTACTTC. It is translated as CASRSLRGSEQYF.

The chain couples TRBV9 to TRBJ1-4, with D perhaps matching TRBD1 (6 bases). CDR1 SGDLS and CDR2 YYNGEE come from the germline V gene. Deletions cut 0 bases from V and 7 bases from J, with 16 bases between. The CDR3 runs to 16 residues. The CDR3, as DNA: TGTGCCAGCAGCGTAGGTCGTGCAGGGGCCTCTGAAAAACTGTTTTTT. Its protein product is CASSVGRAGASEKLFF.

This clonotype was observed at least ten times. The V and J genes are TRBV29-1 and TRBJ1-1; unclear D gene. The CDR3 loop spans 12 amino acids. The ends were cut back, 7 bases at V and 1 base at J, with 10 bases in the middle. Germline CDR1 SQVTM, CDR2 ANQGSEA. The CDR3 sequence: CSATTANTEAFF. The CDR3 coding sequence is TGCAGCGCAACCACAGCGAACACTGAAGCTTTCTTT.

This clonotype was seen repeatedly, ten times or more. The V and J genes are TRBV14 and TRBJ2-1; D unclear. The CDR3 is 13 residues long. Germline-derived CDR1 and CDR2 are SGHDN and FVKESK. With 1 base removed from V and 10 bases from J, the gap between germline ends came to 11 bases. This CDR3 reads CASSQGRRREQFF. DNA for the CDR3: TGTGCCAGCAGCCAAGGACGGAGAAGGGAGCAGTTCTTC. The full variable domain, its missing parts supplied by reference TRBV14 and TRBJ2-1, is EAGVTQFPSHSVIEKGQTVTLRCDPISGHDNLYWYRRVMGKEIKFLLHFVKESKQDESGMPNNRFLAERTGGTYSTLKVQPAELEDSGVYFCASSQGRRREQFFGPGTRLTVL.

This clonotype is categorized as medium-sized. This chain joins TRBV13 and TRBJ2-7; 13 bases line up with TRBD2. The length of the CDR3 is 17 residues. Germline V gives CDR1 PRHDT, CDR2 FYEKMQ (reference sequence). Unmatched junction bases numbered 12, after V lost 5 bases and J lost 5 bases. The CDR3 sequence: CASSPPRTSGGPNEQYF. CDR3 in DNA: TGTGCCAGCAGCCCCCCCAGGACTAGCGGGGGCCCCAACGAGCAGTACTTC. The full variable domain, rest sourced from reference TRBV13 and TRBJ2-7, is AAGVIQSPRHLIKEKRETATLKCYPIPRHDTVYWYQQGPGQDPQFLISFYEKMQSDKGSIPDRFSAQQFSDYHSELNMSSLELGDSALYFCASSPPRTSGGPNEQYFGPGTRLTVT.

Relative to its sample, this clonotype is medium-sized. V usage is TRBV18 and J usage is TRBJ1-1; D is ambiguous. The length of the CDR3 is 13 residues. Trimming stripped 8 bases from V and 1 base from J, with 11 bases between. From germline, CDR1 is KGHSH and CDR2 LQKENI. This CDR3 is CASHRATNTEAFF. DNA of the CDR3: TGTGCCAGCCACCGGGCAACGAACACTGAAGCTTTCTTT.

This clonotype was seen repeatedly, ten times or more. This chain connects TRBV12-3 or TRBV12-4 to TRBJ1-6; 9 bases align to TRBD1. The length of the CDR3 is 15 residues. Trimming took 6 bases from V and 11 from J; bases not matched to a gene: 11. The CDR3 DNA reads TGTGCCAGCAGAGCTGGAGGACAGGGGATAACACCCCTCCACTTT. Amino acids: CASRAGGQGITPLHF.

This clonotype was found a few times. V usage is TRBV7-2 and J usage is TRBJ2-1; 10 nucleotides match TRBD2. The CDR3 sequence is 16 residues long. The trim removed 1 base at V and 5 bases at J, leaving 5 bases unmatched. Germline V gene sequence: CDR1 SGHTA, CDR2 FQGNSA. The CDR3 DNA reads as TGTGCCAGCAGCTTAGATATGCTAGCGGGAGACAATGAGCAGTTCTTC. Protein: CASSLDMLAGDNEQFF.

This clonotype qualifies as medium-sized. The J gene is TRBJ1-2, the V gene TRBV27; D might be TRBD1 (6 bases). From germline, CDR1 is MNHEY and CDR2 SMNVEV (reference sequence). V shed 4 bases and J shed 4 bases, with 10 bases lying between them. This CDR3 has 13 amino acids. CDR3: CASSSTGRYGYTF. CDR3 bases: TGTGCCAGCAGTTCTACAGGGCGCTATGGCTACACCTTC.

In regard to this clonotype: A much more abundant neighbour one base away suggests this may be a read error. J is TRBJ2-1 and V is TRBV15, with TRBD2 identical over 7 bases. The germline gives CDR1 LNHNV, CDR2 YYDKDF (reference sequence). This CDR3 comprises 14 residues. CDR3 in DNA: TGTGCCACCAGCAGGGGGCGGGAGCTTCATGATCAGTTCTTC. As protein: CATSRGRELHDQFF.

In this sample, this clonotype turned up a few times. The CDR3 DNA is TGTGCCAGCAGTGATTATGGGGATAGCACAGATACGCAGTATTTT. Its protein product is CASSDYGDSTDTQYF. The chain recombines TRBV25-1 with TRBJ2-3, with unresolved D. V was cut by 3 bases and J by 0 bases, with 10 bases left in between. From germline, CDR1 is MGHDK and CDR2 SYGVNS. The CDR3 sequence is 15 residues long.

This clonotype has at least ten counts. This rearrangement joins TRBV6-6 to TRBJ2-5; possibly TRBD1 for D (6 bases). CDR1 and CDR2 from the germline V gene are MNHNY and SVGAGI (reference sequence). The CDR3 is 14 amino acids. The ends were cut back, 2 bases at V and 4 bases at J, with 11 bases in the middle. DNA for the CDR3: TGTGCCAGCAGTTACGCAGGGGTCGGAGAGACCCAGTACTTC. Protein sequence: CASSYAGVGETQYF.

The CDR3 here is CAVSGKFPETQYF. DNA of the CDR3: TGTGCCGTAAGCGGGAAGTTCCCCGAGACCCAGTACTTC. J is TRBJ2-5 and V is TRBV30; 7 bases align to TRBD2. The V gene end was trimmed by 8 bases and the J gene end by 5 bases; junction bases not matched to a gene: 11. The CDR3 contains 13 residues. From germline, CDR1 is GTSNPN and CDR2 SVGIG (reference sequence). Combining the CDR3 with reference TRBV30 and TRBJ2-5 gives the whole variable domain SQTIHQWPATLVQPVGSPLSLECTVEGTSNPNLYWYRQAAGRGLQLLFYSVGIGQISSEVPQNLSASRPQDRQFILSSKKLLLSDSGFYLCAVSGKFPETQYFGPGTRLLVL.

This rearrangement joins TRBV3-1 to TRBJ2-1; D may be TRBD1 (6 bases). The CDR3 length is 14 residues. Trimming removed 4 bases from V and 10 bases from J, with 17 bases in between. The germline V gene has CDR1 LGHDT and CDR2 YNNKEL (reference sequence). CDR3 loop: CASSRGLQGREQFF. The DNA of the CDR3 is TGTGCCAGCAGCCGCGGGTTACAGGGCCGGGAGCAGTTCTTC.

This clonotype was counted many times. The chain carries TRBV6-5 and TRBJ2-3, with D perhaps matching TRBD1 or TRBD2 (6 bases each). V lost 0 bases and J lost 5, with 18 bases in between. In germline, CDR1 is MNHEY, CDR2 SVGAGI. The CDR3 is made up of 17 amino acids. The CDR3 spells CASSYSGAPGAGDTQYF. DNA of the CDR3: TGTGCCAGCAGTTACTCGGGGGCTCCGGGGGCGGGAGATACGCAGTATTTT.

This chain connects TRBV24-1 to TRBJ2-2, with TRBD2 as a possible D gene (5 bases). This CDR3 contains 16 residues. Deletions cut 6 bases from V and 7 bases from J, with 20 bases between. Germline V gene data show CDR1 as KGHDR and CDR2 as SFDVKD. The CDR3 loop reads CATSSFRGSENGELFF. The CDR3 DNA reads as TGTGCCACCAGTAGTTTCCGGGGTTCTGAAAACGGGGAGCTGTTTTTT.